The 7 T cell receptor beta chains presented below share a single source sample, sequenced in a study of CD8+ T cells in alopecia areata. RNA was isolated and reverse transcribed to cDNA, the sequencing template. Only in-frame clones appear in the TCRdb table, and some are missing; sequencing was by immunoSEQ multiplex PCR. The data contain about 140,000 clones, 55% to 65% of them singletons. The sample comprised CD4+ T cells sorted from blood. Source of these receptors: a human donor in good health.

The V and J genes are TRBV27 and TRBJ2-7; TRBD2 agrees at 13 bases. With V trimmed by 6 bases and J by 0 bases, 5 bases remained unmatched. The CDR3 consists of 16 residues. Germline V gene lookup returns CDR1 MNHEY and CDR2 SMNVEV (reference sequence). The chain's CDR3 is CASRGTSGALSYEQYF. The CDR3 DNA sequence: TGTGCCAGCAGGGGGACTAGCGGGGCCCTCTCCTACGAGCAGTACTTC.

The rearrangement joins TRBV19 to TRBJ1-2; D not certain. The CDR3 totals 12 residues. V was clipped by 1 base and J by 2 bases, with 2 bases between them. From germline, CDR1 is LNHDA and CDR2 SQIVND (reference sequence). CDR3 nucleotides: TGTGCCAGTAGTATAGTGAACTATGGCTACACCTTC. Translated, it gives CASSIVNYGYTF.

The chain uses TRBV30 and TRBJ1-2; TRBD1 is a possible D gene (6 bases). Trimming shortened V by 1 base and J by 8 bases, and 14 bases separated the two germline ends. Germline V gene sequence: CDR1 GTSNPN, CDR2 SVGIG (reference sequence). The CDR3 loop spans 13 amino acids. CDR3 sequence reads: CAWSGRGQEGYTF. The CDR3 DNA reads TGTGCCTGGAGTGGCCGGGGGCAGGAGGGCTACACCTTC.

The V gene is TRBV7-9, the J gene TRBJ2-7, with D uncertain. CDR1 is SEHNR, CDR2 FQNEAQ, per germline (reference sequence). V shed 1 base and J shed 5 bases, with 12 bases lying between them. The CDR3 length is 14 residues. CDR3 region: CASSLVGKKNEQYF. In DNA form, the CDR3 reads TGTGCCAGCAGCTTAGTAGGCAAGAAGAACGAGCAGTACTTC. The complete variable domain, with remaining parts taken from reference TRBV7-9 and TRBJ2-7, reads DTGVSQNPRHKITKRGQNVTFRCDPISEHNRLYWYRQTLGQGPEFLTYFQNEAQLEKSRLLSDRFSAERPKGSFSTLEIQRTEQGDSAMYLCASSLVGKKNEQYFGPGTRLTVT.

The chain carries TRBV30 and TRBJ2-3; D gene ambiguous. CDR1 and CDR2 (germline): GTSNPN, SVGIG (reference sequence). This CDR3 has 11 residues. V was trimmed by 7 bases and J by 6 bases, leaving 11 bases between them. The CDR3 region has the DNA TGTGCCTACCAAATGGCGGATACGCAGTATTTT. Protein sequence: CAYQMADTQYF.

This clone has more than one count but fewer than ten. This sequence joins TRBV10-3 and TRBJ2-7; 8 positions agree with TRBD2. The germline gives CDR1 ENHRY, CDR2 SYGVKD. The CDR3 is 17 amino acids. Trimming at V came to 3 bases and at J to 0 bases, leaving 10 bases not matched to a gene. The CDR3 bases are TGTGCCATCAGTGATCCGACAAAGCGGGAGACCTCCTACGAGCAGTACTTC. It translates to CAISDPTKRETSYEQYF.

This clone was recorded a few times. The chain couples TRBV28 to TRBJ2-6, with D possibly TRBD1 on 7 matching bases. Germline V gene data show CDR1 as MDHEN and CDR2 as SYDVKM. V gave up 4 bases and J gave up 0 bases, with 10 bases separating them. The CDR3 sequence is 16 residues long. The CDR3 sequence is CASSSGGYSGANVLTF. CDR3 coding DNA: TGTGCCAGCAGTTCAGGGGGGTACTCTGGGGCCAACGTCCTGACTTTC. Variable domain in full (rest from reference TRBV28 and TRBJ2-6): DVKVTQSSRYLVKRTGEKVFLECVQDMDHENMFWYRQDPGLGLRLIYFSYDVKMKEKGDIPEGYSVSREKKERFSLILESASTNQTSMYLCASSSGGYSGANVLTFGAGSRLTVL.